This TCR beta chain was identified during a study of T cells in localized non-small cell lung cancer. Study-wide results and caveats: The study sequenced only one region of the tumor. As a result, intratumor heterogeneity could not be excluded and remains possible. Appearance in adjacent lung was seen for a median roughly 50 of the top 100 tumor clones. Adjacent uninvolved lung tissue had the highest T cell clonality, exceeding tumor.

The CDR3 runs to 15 residues. V lost 7 bases to trimming and J lost 4 bases, with 18 bases between them. Germline values: CDR1 MNHNS, CDR2 SASEGT. Details on this clone: Its antigen is unknown.

Sequencing was performed with immunoSEQ multiplex PCR; in TCRdb, only in-frame clones are kept and a portion is missing. The sample lists 40,000 or so clones, over 70% occurring once. This receptor was taken from a male donor older than 55 with stage III squamous cell lung carcinoma. The material sequenced was peripheral blood, taken before any cancer treatment. V gene TRBV6-1 combines with J gene TRBJ2-3; D may be TRBD1 (6 bases). This CDR3 reads CASTPRGPKADTQYF. For the CDR3, the DNA is TGTGCCAGCACCCCCAGGGGACCCAAGGCAGATACGCAGTATTTT.